Reported below is one TCR beta chain. The antigen is undetermined. CDR3 size: 14 residues. Germline CDR1 SGHKS, CDR2 YYEKEE (reference sequence). V was shortened by 0 bases and J by 1 base, with 5 bases between the two germline ends. The data derive from a study of a mutant IDH1 vaccine in newly diagnosed glioma. Some clones are missing from TCRdb's copy, which holds only in-frame ones; the method was immunoSEQ multiplex PCR. The sample gives around 30,000 clones, roughly 90% of which show up once; around 2.4% is in the top ten. Documented time point: week 23, last vaccination. Each vaccine dose was 300 ug of mutant IDH1 20-mer peptide, with topical imiquimod. Those who donated had recent WHO grade 3 or 4 IDH1-mutant, ATRX-lost astrocytomas. Whole-study results and caveats: Top-clonotype changes in peripheral T cells seemed unrelated to pseudoprogression. There were vaccine-induced immune responses in roughly 95% of the patients.

The chain combines TRBV5-5 with TRBJ1-5; D not certain. The receptor comes from a man aged 35-49 years with glioma. The sample consisted of PBMCs, taken from a glioma patient whose treatment included an IDH1 peptide vaccine. CDR3 loop: CASSLGQSNQPQHF. CDR3 coding DNA: TGTGCCAGCAGCTTGGGCCAAAGCAATCAGCCCCAGCATTTT.